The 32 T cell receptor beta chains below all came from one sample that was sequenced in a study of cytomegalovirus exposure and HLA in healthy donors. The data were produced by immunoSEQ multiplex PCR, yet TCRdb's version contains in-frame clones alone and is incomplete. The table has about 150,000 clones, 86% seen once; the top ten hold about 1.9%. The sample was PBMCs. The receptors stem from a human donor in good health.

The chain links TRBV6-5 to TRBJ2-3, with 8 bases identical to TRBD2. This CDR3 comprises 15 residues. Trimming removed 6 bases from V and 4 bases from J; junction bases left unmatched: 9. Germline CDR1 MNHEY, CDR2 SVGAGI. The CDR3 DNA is TGTGCCAGCAGCGACCTCGGGGGGGCAGCAGATACGCAGTATTTT. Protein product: CASSDLGGAADTQYF.

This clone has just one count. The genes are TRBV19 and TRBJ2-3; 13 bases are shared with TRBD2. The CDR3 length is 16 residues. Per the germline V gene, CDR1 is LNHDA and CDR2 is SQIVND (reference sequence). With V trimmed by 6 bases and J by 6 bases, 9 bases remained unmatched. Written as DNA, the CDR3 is TGTGCCAGTAGGCCCCGGACTAGCGGGAGTGGGGATACGCAGTATTTT. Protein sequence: CASRPRTSGSGDTQYF.

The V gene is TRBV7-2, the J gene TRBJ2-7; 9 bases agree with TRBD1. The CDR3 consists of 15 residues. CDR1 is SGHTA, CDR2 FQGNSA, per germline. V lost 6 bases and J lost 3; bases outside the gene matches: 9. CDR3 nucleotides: TGTGCCAGCAGGGGGGGGACAGGGCTTTACTACGAGCAGTACTTC. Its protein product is CASRGGTGLYYEQYF.

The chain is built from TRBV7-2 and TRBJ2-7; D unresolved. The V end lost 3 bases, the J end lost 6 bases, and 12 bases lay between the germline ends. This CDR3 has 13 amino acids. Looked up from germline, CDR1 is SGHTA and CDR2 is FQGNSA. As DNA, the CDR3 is TGTGCCAGCAGCTTCTTGTTGCGAGGCGAGCAGTACTTC. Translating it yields CASSFLLRGEQYF.

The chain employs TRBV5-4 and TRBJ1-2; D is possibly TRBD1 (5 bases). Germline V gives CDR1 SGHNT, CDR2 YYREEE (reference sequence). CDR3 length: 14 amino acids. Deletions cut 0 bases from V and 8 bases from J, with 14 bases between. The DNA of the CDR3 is TGTGCCAGCAGCTTGGAGGGGATCCAAAGCGGCTACACCTTC. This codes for CASSLEGIQSGYTF.

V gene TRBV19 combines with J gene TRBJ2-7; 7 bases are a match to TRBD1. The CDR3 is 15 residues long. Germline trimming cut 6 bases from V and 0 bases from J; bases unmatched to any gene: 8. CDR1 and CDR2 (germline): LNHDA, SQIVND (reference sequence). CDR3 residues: CASRQGGRGSYEQYF. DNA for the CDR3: TGTGCCAGTAGACAAGGGGGCCGGGGCTCCTACGAGCAGTACTTC.

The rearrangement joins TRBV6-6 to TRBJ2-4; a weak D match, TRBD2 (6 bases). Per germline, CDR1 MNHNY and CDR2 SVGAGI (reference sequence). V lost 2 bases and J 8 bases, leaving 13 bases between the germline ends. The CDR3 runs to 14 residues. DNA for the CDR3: TGTGCCAGCAGTTACACGGGGGACCGTGACATTCAGTACTTC. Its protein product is CASSYTGDRDIQYF.

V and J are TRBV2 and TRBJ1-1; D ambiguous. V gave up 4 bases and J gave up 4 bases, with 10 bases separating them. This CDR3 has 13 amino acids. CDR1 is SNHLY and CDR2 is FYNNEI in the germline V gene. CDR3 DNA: TGTGCCAGCAGTGCCTCCGTCAGCACTGAAGCTTTCTTT. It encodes CASSASVSTEAFF.

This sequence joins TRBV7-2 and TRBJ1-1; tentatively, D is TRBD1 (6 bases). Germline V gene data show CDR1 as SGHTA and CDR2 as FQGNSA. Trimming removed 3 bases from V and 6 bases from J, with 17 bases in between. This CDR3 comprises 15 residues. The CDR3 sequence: CASSLDGRGLSEAFF. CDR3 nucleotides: TGTGCCAGCAGCTTGGACGGGCGGGGGCTCTCTGAAGCTTTCTTT.

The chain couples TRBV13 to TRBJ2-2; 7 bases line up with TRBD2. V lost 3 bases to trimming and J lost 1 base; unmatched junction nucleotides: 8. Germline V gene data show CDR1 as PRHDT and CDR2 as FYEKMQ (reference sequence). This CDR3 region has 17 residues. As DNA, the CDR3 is TGTGCCAGCAGCTTCCCCCTGCGGGAGCGGAACACCGGGGAGCTGTTTTTT. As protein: CASSFPLRERNTGELFF.

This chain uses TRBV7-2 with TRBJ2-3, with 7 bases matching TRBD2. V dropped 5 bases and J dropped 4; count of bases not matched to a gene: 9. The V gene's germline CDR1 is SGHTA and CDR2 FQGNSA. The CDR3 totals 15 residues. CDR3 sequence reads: CASSRSRGYSDTQYF. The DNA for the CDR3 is TGTGCCAGCAGCCGCTCGCGGGGGTATTCAGATACGCAGTATTTT.

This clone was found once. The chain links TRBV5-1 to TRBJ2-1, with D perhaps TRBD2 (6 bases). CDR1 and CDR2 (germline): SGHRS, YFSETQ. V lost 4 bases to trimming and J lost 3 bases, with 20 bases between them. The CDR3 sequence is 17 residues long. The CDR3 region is CASSRQGGGALYNEQFF. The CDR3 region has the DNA TGCGCCAGCAGCCGTCAGGGTGGCGGGGCCCTCTACAATGAGCAGTTCTTC.

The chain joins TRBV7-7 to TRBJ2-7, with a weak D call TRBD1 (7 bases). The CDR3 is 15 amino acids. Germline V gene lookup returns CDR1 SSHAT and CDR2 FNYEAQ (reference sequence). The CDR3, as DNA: TGTGCTAGCTCTCAGGGGGGCGACGGTTCCTACGAGCAGTACTTC. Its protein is CASSQGGDGSYEQYF.

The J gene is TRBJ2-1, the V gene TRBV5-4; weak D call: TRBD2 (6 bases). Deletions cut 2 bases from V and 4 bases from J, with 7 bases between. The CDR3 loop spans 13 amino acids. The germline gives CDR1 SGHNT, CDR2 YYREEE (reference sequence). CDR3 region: CASSFGGYNEQFF. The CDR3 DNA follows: TGTGCCAGCAGCTTCGGGGGTTACAATGAGCAGTTCTTC.

CDR3: CASSPQRGTGSYTF. In DNA form, the CDR3 reads TGTGCCAGCTCACCACAAAGGGGGACCGGGAGCTACACCTTC. The V gene is TRBV18, the J gene TRBJ1-2; a possible D gene is TRBD1 (6 bases). V was cut by 1 base and J by 9 bases, with 15 bases left in between. The germline V gene encodes CDR1 KGHSH and CDR2 LQKENI. CDR3 length: 14 residues.

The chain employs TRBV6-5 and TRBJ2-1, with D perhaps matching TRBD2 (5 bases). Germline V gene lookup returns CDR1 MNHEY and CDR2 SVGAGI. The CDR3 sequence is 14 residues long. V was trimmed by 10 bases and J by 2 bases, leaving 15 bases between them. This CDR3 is CATVSVYPYNEQFF. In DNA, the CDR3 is TGTGCCACCGTTAGCGTCTATCCCTACAATGAGCAGTTCTTC.

Here the CDR3 DNA reads TGTGCCAGCAGCCCGGGGGCGGGAGCCTACGAGCAGTACTTC. It encodes CASSPGAGAYEQYF. This rearrangement joins TRBV11-2 to TRBJ2-7, with D tentatively TRBD2 (7 bases). The CDR3 consists of 14 residues. Germline-derived CDR1 and CDR2 are SGHAT and FQNNGV. V lost 5 bases to trimming and J lost 2 bases, with 13 bases between them.

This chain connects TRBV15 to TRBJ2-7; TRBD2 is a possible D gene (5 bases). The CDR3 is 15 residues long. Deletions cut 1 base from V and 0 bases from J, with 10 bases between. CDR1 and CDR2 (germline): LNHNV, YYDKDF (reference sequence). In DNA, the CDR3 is TGTGCCACCAGCAGAGGGAGGCCGAGCTCCTACGAGCAGTACTTC. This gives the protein CATSRGRPSSYEQYF.

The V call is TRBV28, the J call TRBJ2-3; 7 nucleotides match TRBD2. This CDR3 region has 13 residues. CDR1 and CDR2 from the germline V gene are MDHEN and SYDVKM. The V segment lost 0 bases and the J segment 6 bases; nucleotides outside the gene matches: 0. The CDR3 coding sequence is TGTGCCAGCAGTTTATGGGGGGGGGATACGCAGTATTTT. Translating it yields CASSLWGGDTQYF.

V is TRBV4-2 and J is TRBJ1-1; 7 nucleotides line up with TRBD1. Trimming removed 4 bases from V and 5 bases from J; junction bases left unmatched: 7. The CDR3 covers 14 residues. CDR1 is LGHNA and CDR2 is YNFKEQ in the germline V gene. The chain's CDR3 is CASSRQGEGTEAFF. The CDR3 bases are TGTGCCAGCAGCCGTCAGGGGGAAGGGACTGAAGCTTTCTTT.

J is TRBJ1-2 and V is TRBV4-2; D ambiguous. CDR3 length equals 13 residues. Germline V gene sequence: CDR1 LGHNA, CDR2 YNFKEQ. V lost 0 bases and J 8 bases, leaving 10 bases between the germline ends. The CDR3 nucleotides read TGTGCCAGCAGCCAAGATTTGGCGGAAGGCTACACCTTC. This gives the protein CASSQDLAEGYTF.

CDR3 DNA sequence: TGCAGCGCCAACTCGGGTCAAGAGACCCAGTACTTC. This translates into CSANSGQETQYF. The chain uses TRBV29-1 and TRBJ2-5; D is unclear. This CDR3 spans 12 amino acids. V lost 7 bases to trimming and J lost 2 bases, with 11 bases between them. The germline gives CDR1 SQVTM, CDR2 ANQGSEA.

The CDR3 sequence: CASSLGTARVDYGYTF. CDR3 nucleotide sequence: TGCGCCAGCAGCTTGGGGACGGCGCGGGTCGACTATGGCTACACCTTC. The chain is built from TRBV5-1 and TRBJ1-2; no reliable D call. There are 16 residues in the CDR3. CDR1 is SGHRS and CDR2 is YFSETQ in the germline V gene. With 0 bases removed from V and 3 bases from J, the gap between germline ends came to 15 bases.

The CDR3 spells CAWSEPGQSFF. The CDR3 nucleotides are TGTGCCTGGAGTGAACCGGGACAGTCTTTCTTC. V usage is TRBV30 and J usage is TRBJ2-1; TRBD1 matches at 7 bases. Trimming at V came to 1 base and at J to 16 bases, leaving 7 bases not matched to a gene. This CDR3 is built from 11 residues. Germline-derived CDR1 and CDR2 are GTSNPN and SVGIG (reference sequence).

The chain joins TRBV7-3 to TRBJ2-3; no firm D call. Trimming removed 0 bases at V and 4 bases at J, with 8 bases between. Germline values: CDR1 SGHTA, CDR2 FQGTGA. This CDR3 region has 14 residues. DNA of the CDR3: TGTGCCAGCAGCTTAACCTCAGTTTCAGATACGCAGTATTTT. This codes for CASSLTSVSDTQYF.

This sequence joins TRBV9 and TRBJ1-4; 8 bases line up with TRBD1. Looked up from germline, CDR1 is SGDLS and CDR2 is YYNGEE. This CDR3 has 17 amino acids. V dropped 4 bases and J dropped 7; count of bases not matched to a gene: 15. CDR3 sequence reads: CASSPPTDRARSEKLFF. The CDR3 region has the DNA TGTGCCAGCAGCCCCCCTACGGACAGGGCTAGGAGTGAAAAACTGTTTTTT.

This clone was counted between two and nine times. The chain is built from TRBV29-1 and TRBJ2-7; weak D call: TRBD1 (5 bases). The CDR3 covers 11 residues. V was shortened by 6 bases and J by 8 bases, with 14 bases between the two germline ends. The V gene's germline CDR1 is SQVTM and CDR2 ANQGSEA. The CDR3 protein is CSVPLGQKQYF. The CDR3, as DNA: TGCAGCGTCCCATTGGGGCAGAAGCAGTACTTC.

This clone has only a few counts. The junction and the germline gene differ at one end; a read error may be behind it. The CDR3 nucleotides read TGTGCCAGCAGTGACTGGGCTGGTAACACCATATATTTT. Translated, it gives CASSDWAGNTIYF. The chain employs TRBV6-1 and TRBJ1-3; D not resolved. Germline CDR1 MNHNS, CDR2 SASEGT. The CDR3 consists of 13 residues.

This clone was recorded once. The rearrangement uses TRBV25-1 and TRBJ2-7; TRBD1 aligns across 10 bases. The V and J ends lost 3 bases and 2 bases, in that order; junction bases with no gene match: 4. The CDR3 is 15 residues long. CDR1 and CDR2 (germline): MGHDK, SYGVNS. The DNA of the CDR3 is TGTGCCAGCAGTGAGTCAGGACAGGGGGCCTACGAGCAGTACTTC. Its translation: CASSESGQGAYEQYF.

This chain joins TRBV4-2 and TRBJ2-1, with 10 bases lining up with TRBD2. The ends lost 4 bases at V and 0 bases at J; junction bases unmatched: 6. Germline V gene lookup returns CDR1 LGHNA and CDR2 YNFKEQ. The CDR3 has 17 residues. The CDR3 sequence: CASSPRSSGSSYNEQFF. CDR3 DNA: TGTGCCAGCAGCCCCCGTTCTAGCGGGAGCTCCTACAATGAGCAGTTCTTC.

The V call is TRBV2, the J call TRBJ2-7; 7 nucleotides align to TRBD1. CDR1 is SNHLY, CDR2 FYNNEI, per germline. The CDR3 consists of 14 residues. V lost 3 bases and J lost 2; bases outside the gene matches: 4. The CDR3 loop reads CASSERQGPYEQYF. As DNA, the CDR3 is TGTGCCAGCAGTGAGAGACAGGGTCCCTACGAGCAGTACTTC.

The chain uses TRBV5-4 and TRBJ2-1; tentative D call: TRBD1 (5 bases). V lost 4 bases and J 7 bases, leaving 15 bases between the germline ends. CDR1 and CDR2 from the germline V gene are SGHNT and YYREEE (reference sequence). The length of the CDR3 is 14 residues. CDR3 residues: CASSPWGRANEQFF. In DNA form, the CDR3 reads TGTGCCAGCAGCCCCTGGGGCAGGGCGAATGAGCAGTTCTTC.